This T cell receptor beta chain was identified during a study of HIV-infected patients and healthy controls. This clonotype was seen many times. Its antigen is not known. Around 500 ng RNA was reverse transcribed with alpha and beta constant-region primers. Alpha and beta chain libraries were made separately by chain-specific third strand synthesis with multiplexing indices. TCRdb fed the 5' RACE reads into MiXCR, producing one record per CDR3 protein. The sample has some 9,000 distinct CDR3 sequences, about 8.8% seen once. General study findings and limits: In healthy controls, MAIT alpha CDR3s were common; in HIV+ repertoires, severely depleted.

The trim removed 5 bases at V and 2 bases at J, leaving 17 bases unmatched. Germline V gene sequence: CDR1 SEHNR, CDR2 FQNEAQ (reference sequence). CDR3 length: 19 amino acids. All unsorted peripheral T cells were captured because whole blood was used without fractionation. Sample: blood, taken before antiretroviral therapy. The sequence was obtained from an adult with HIV infection. The donor label of this sample is uncertain. The chain joins TRBV7-9 to TRBJ2-3, with 9 bases identical to TRBD2. The chain's CDR3 is CASSPLPGTSLGPTDTQYF. DNA of the CDR3: TGTGCCAGCAGCCCTCTCCCCGGGACTAGCTTGGGTCCCACAGATACGCAGTATTTT.